These 29 T cell receptor beta chains came from one sample sequenced in a study of T cell repertoires in aging, cancer and after chemotherapy. Peripheral blood genomic DNA, not sorted cells or RNA, was the template. Rearranged V-D-J TRB sequences were amplified with a mixed TRB-A/B primer pool. TCRdb redid the calling of the multiplex PCR reads with MiXCR, one entry per CDR3 protein. The sample contains around 6,000 distinct CDR3 sequences, 20% to 25% of which appear only once. Sequenced sample: blood. The receptors were sampled from a human donor with a blood cancer.

The chain links TRBV12-3 or TRBV12-4 to TRBJ1-5, with TRBD1 identical over 7 bases. V gave up 6 bases and J gave up 4 bases; unmatched junction bases: 9. The CDR3 extends over 15 amino acids. Here the CDR3 reads CASSRQGDTNQPQHF. CDR3 DNA sequence: TGTGCCAGCAGCCGACAGGGCGATACAAATCAGCCCCAGCATTTT.

Within the sample, this clonotype is medium-sized. Here the CDR3 DNA reads TGTGCCAGCAGTTGGGGACAGTATGGCTACACCTTC. This translates into CASSWGQYGYTF. V usage is TRBV6-5 and J usage is TRBJ1-2; 7 bases line up with TRBD1. Germline V gives CDR1 MNHEY, CDR2 SVGAGI. Trimming cost V 4 bases and J 5 bases; bases outside gene matches: 1. The CDR3 spans 12 residues.

This chain uses TRBV27 with TRBJ2-7, with TRBD1 identical over 7 bases. With V trimmed by 3 bases and J by 3 bases, 2 bases remained unmatched. The CDR3 totals 13 residues. Germline values: CDR1 MNHEY, CDR2 SMNVEV (reference sequence). Written as DNA, the CDR3 is TGTGCCAGCAGTTTCGGGACAGACTACGAGCAGTACTTC. This gives the protein CASSFGTDYEQYF.

This clonotype was seen only a few times. This chain connects TRBV6-1 to TRBJ1-5; TRBD1 is a possible D gene (5 bases). Deletions cut 6 bases from V and 3 bases from J, with 9 bases between. The germline V gene encodes CDR1 MNHNS and CDR2 SASEGT. The length of the CDR3 is 13 residues. The CDR3 loop is CASRQVNNQPQHF. DNA for the CDR3: TGTGCCAGCAGACAGGTGAACAATCAGCCCCAGCATTTT.

This clonotype is medium-sized (0.01 to 0.1%) within its sample. V gene TRBV18 combines with J gene TRBJ2-2; D is undetermined. V was cut by 3 bases and J by 7 bases, with 6 bases left in between. The CDR3 length is 12 residues. Looked up from germline, CDR1 is KGHSH and CDR2 is LQKENI. The CDR3 protein is CASSPPGGELFF. CDR3 DNA: TGTGCCAGCTCACCCCCCGGCGGGGAGCTGTTTTTT.

A note on this clonotype: This may arise from a read error, as a much more abundant clone is one base away. This rearrangement joins TRBV19 to TRBJ2-2; unclear D gene. From germline, CDR1 is LNHDA and CDR2 SQIVND (reference sequence). Trimming cost V 6 bases and J 2 bases, with 10 bases left between them. There are 14 residues in the CDR3. This CDR3 is CASRAWSNTGELFF. In nucleotides, the CDR3 is TGTGCCAGTAGAGCGTGGAGTAACACCGGGGAGCTGTTTTTT.

The table lists this clonotype with a few counts. The chain has TRBV19 and TRBJ2-7; a weak D match, TRBD2 (5 bases). The CDR3 is 15 residues long. V shed 6 bases and J shed 1 base, with 16 bases lying between them. Per germline, CDR1 LNHDA and CDR2 SQIVND (reference sequence). The CDR3: CASSLTPGNSYEQYF. CDR3 in DNA: TGTGCCAGTAGCTTAACCCCGGGGAATTCCTACGAGCAGTACTTC.

This clonotype has just a few counts. The rearrangement uses TRBV20-1 and TRBJ1-2; D gene uncertain. In germline, CDR1 is DFQATT, CDR2 SNEGSKA (reference sequence). The CDR3 covers 11 residues. V lost 1 base and J 2 bases, leaving 2 bases between the germline ends. CDR3 amino acids: CSARVNYGYTF. CDR3 in DNA: TGCAGTGCTAGAGTCAACTATGGCTACACCTTC.

Concerning this clonotype: A much larger clone lies a single base off, so this may be a read error. The chain combines TRBV27 with TRBJ2-7, with 10 bases identical to TRBD1. The CDR3 runs to 13 residues. Germline V gives CDR1 MNHEY, CDR2 SMNVEV (reference sequence). CDR3 residues: CANSSWTGGEQYF. CDR3 nucleotide sequence: TGTGCCAACAGTTCCTGGACAGGGGGGGAGCAGTACTTC.

CDR3 sequence (DNA): TGTGCCAGCAGCCCAGGGTACTATGGCTACACCTTC. Amino acid sequence: CASSPGYYGYTF. The chain joins TRBV28 to TRBJ1-2; maybe TRBD1 (5 bases). The length of the CDR3 is 12 residues. V was pared by 6 bases and J by 3 bases, with 8 bases between. Germline loops: CDR1 MDHEN, CDR2 SYDVKM.

Relative to its sample, this clonotype is medium-sized. The chain recombines TRBV6-5 with TRBJ2-5, with D tentatively TRBD1 (7 bases). The V gene lost 0 bases and the J gene lost 1 base, with 15 bases spanning the gap. The CDR3 is 17 amino acids. Germline V lookup: CDR1 MNHEY, CDR2 SVGAGI. The CDR3 region is CASSYSGGRGVQETQYF. Written as DNA, the CDR3 is TGTGCCAGCAGTTACTCAGGGGGCAGGGGGGTCCAAGAGACCCAGTACTTC.

This clonotype qualifies as medium-sized (0.01 to 0.1%). The rearrangement joins TRBV6-1 to TRBJ1-5; tentative D call: TRBD1 (5 bases). Deletions cut 6 bases from V and 9 bases from J, with 18 bases between. Germline-derived CDR1 and CDR2 are MNHNS and SASEGT. The CDR3 contains 14 residues. The CDR3 region is CASSPGRLDRPQHF. The CDR3 region has the DNA TGTGCCAGCAGCCCGGGACGCCTAGATAGGCCCCAGCATTTT.

This clonotype is labeled medium-sized. The J gene is TRBJ1-2, the V gene TRBV18; D is possibly TRBD1 (5 bases). Between the trimmed V and J ends, which lost 1 base and 6 bases, there was a span of 15 bases. The CDR3 sequence is 15 residues long. Per the germline V gene, CDR1 is KGHSH and CDR2 is LQKENI. The CDR3 is CASSPRQEGIHGYTF. The CDR3 DNA reads TGTGCCAGCTCACCACGGCAGGAGGGGATTCATGGCTACACCTTC.

Concerning this clonotype itself: The junction departs from germline at one end; a sequencing error may be responsible. The chain is built from TRBV6-6 and TRBJ1-5; no clear D gene. Germline V gene lookup returns CDR1 MNHNY and CDR2 SVGAGI (reference sequence). This CDR3 has 14 amino acids. Written as DNA, the CDR3 is TGCGCCAGCAGTGAGTCTGGTTTGGGTCAGCCCCAGCATTTT. Amino acid sequence: CASSESGLGQPQHF.

The chain couples TRBV6-5 to TRBJ2-7; 7 bases map to TRBD2. This CDR3 is built from 14 residues. V gave up 6 bases and J gave up 6 bases; unmatched junction bases: 11. Germline V gene sequence: CDR1 MNHEY, CDR2 SVGAGI. CDR3 bases: TGTGCCAGCAGACGGGACGGTTCGGGGGGCGAGCAGTACTTC. This sequence encodes CASRRDGSGGEQYF.

This clonotype came up a few times. The CDR3 region is CSAKPTGGAYGYTF. The CDR3 region has the DNA TGCAGTGCTAAACCGACAGGGGGCGCCTATGGCTACACCTTC. This chain connects TRBV20-1 to TRBJ1-2, with 10 bases fitting TRBD1. Trimming cost V 4 bases and J 4 bases; bases outside gene matches: 6. Germline lookup yields CDR1 DFQATT and CDR2 SNEGSKA (reference sequence). CDR3 length equals 14 residues.

There are a few counts of this clonotype. The chain joins TRBV20-1 to TRBJ1-1; unclear D gene. Per the germline V gene, CDR1 is DFQATT and CDR2 is SNEGSKA (reference sequence). V dropped 3 bases and J dropped 11 bases, with 16 bases sitting between them. This CDR3 is built from 12 residues. CDR3 coding DNA: TGCAGTGCTAGTTCTGACCACCCTGCGGCTTTCTTT. Amino acids: CSASSDHPAAFF.

The rearrangement joins TRBV7-2 to TRBJ2-5; 8 bases align to TRBD2. This CDR3 has 14 amino acids. V gave up 4 bases and J gave up 6 bases; unmatched junction bases: 7. The germline gives CDR1 SGHTA, CDR2 FQGNSA. CDR3 sequence: CASSSRTSRQTQYF. In nucleotides, the CDR3 is TGTGCCAGCAGCTCCCGGACTAGCCGGCAGACCCAGTACTTC.

In this sample, this clonotype turned up a few times. The rearrangement links TRBV6-1 to TRBJ1-1, with no clear D. Germline CDR1 and CDR2: MNHNS and SASEGT. V was shortened by 2 bases and J by 1 base, with 5 bases between the two germline ends. The CDR3 length is 13 residues. The CDR3, as DNA: TGTGCCAGCAGTGAACAGTCGAACACTGAAGCTTTCTTT. This gives the protein CASSEQSNTEAFF.

The V call is TRBV20-1, the J call TRBJ2-3; TRBD2 matches 11 bases. V lost 0 bases to trimming and J lost 4 bases; unmatched junction nucleotides: 6. Germline values: CDR1 DFQATT, CDR2 SNEGSKA (reference sequence). This CDR3 has 16 residues. This CDR3 is CSARDWGSGGADTQYF. DNA of the CDR3: TGCAGTGCTAGAGATTGGGGTAGCGGGGGGGCAGATACGCAGTATTTT.

The rearrangement links TRBV28 to TRBJ2-2, with D possibly being TRBD1 (5 bases). The CDR3 totals 14 residues. V lost 4 bases and J 1 base, leaving 7 bases between the germline ends. CDR1 MDHEN and CDR2 SYDVKM come from the germline V gene. This CDR3 reads CASSSGQNTGELFF. CDR3 nucleotides: TGTGCCAGCAGTTCTGGACAGAACACCGGGGAGCTGTTTTTT. Looking up the rest from reference TRBV28 and TRBJ2-2 gives the full variable domain: DVKVTQSSRYLVKRTGEKVFLECVQDMDHENMFWYRQDPGLGLRLIYFSYDVKMKEKGDIPEGYSVSREKKERFSLILESASTNQTSMYLCASSSGQNTGELFFGEGSRLTVL.

By sample share, this clonotype is medium-sized. The chain couples TRBV12-3 or TRBV12-4 to TRBJ2-1, with D tentatively TRBD1 or TRBD2 (6 bases each). Deletions cut 4 bases from V and 8 bases from J, with 9 bases between. The CDR3 has 12 amino acids. Written as DNA, the CDR3 is TGTGCCAGCAGTTCAAGGGGGGATGAGCAGTTCTTC. Protein product: CASSSRGDEQFF.

The gene calls are TRBV7-9 and TRBJ2-7; D might be TRBD2 (7 bases). Trimming cost V 5 bases and J 2 bases, with 13 bases left between them. Germline-derived CDR1 and CDR2 are SEHNR and FQNEAQ (reference sequence). The CDR3 extends over 14 amino acids. The CDR3 protein is CASSVGGGTYEQYF. The CDR3 nucleotides are TGTGCCAGCAGCGTGGGCGGGGGCACCTACGAGCAGTACTTC.

Turning to this clonotype: One end of the junction fails to match germline, which may point to a read error. The chain recombines TRBV5-1 with TRBJ2-2, with D perhaps assigned TRBD1 or TRBD2 (5 bases each). There are 13 residues in the CDR3. Germline loops: CDR1 SGHRS, CDR2 YFSETQ. Here the CDR3 reads CASRLGDPGELFF. CDR3 nucleotides: TGCGCCAGCAGGTTGGGGGACCCCGGGGAGCTGTTTTTT.

This clonotype is labeled medium-sized. The J gene is TRBJ1-2, the V gene TRBV30; no reliable D call. Trimming cost V 5 bases and J 5 bases, with 12 bases left between them. The CDR3 sequence is 12 residues long. CDR1 is GTSNPN, CDR2 SVGIG, per germline (reference sequence). The CDR3 here is CAWRFGVYGYTF. The CDR3 coding sequence is TGTGCCTGGCGCTTCGGGGTTTATGGCTACACCTTC.

This clonotype was counted between two and nine times. V is TRBV7-9 and J is TRBJ2-7, with D hard to call. The CDR3 extends over 14 amino acids. V was cut by 5 bases and J by 5 bases, with 16 bases left in between. In germline, CDR1 is SEHNR, CDR2 FQNEAQ (reference sequence). CDR3 in DNA: TGTGCCAGCAGCGCCCTCTCGGGTGCCGACGAGCAGTACTTC. Translating it yields CASSALSGADEQYF.

The chain has TRBV5-1 and TRBJ1-2, with no clear D. Trimming took 0 bases from V and 4 from J, leaving 10 bases between them. The germline gives CDR1 SGHRS, CDR2 YFSETQ. The CDR3 length is 14 residues. The DNA for the CDR3 is TGCGCCAGCAGCTTGGGACAATCCCCCTATGGCTACACCTTC. It is translated as CASSLGQSPYGYTF.

V and J are TRBV11-1 and TRBJ2-1; TRBD2 agrees at 10 bases. Germline V gene lookup returns CDR1 SGHAT and CDR2 FQDESV (reference sequence). The CDR3 is made up of 15 amino acids. V lost 5 bases and J lost 8; bases outside the gene matches: 9. CDR3 amino acids: CASSLGTSDSDEQFF. DNA of the CDR3: TGTGCCAGCAGCCTCGGGACTAGCGATTCAGATGAGCAGTTCTTC.

This clonotype was seen only a few times. V usage is TRBV20-1 and J usage is TRBJ2-3, with 11 positions matching TRBD2. The CDR3 loop spans 15 amino acids. Germline values: CDR1 DFQATT, CDR2 SNEGSKA (reference sequence). V shed 6 bases, J shed 1 base, and the junction held 6 bases outside the gene matches. The CDR3 sequence is CSAQGTSGRTDTQYF. The CDR3 DNA sequence: TGCAGTGCCCAAGGGACTAGCGGCCGCACAGATACGCAGTATTTT.